The clone carrying this TCR beta chain appeared a few times. Its specificity is unknown. The V end was cut by 4 bases, the J end by 0 bases, with 10 bases between. The CDR3 loop spans 15 amino acids. The data belong to a study of T cell repertoires in cytomegalovirus infection. TCRdb re-called the reads with MiXCR, one entry per CDR3 protein. The profile shows around 710,000 distinct CDR3 sequences, 29% of them singletons. The study, taken as a whole, reports: Dominating the ex vivo response were HLA-C-restricted CMV-specific TCR beta clonotypes.

This material consisted of cultured CD8+ T cells from PBMCs, taken from culture after CMV antigen stimulation. The V call is TRBV12-3 or TRBV12-4, the J call TRBJ1-5, with a weak D call TRBD1 (6 bases). The clonotype originates from a human donor in good health (CMV status not recorded). Some clones in this sample may be carry-over from other donors' samples. The CDR3 reads CASSYGQISNQPQHF. The CDR3, as DNA: TGTGCCAGCAGTTATGGACAGATTAGCAATCAGCCCCAGCATTTT.